These 23 T cell receptor beta chains originate from one sample sequenced in a study of T cells in localized non-small cell lung cancer. Sequenced by immunoSEQ multiplex PCR; TCRdb stores in-frame clones only, minus some. The data hold tens of thousands of clones, with 88% observed a single time. Sequenced here: peripheral blood, sampled before any cancer treatment. These TCRs come from a woman aged 40-70 years with stage I lung adenocarcinoma.

V is TRBV6-6 and J is TRBJ2-5; D is undetermined. CDR3 length equals 12 residues. The germline V gene encodes CDR1 MNHNY and CDR2 SVGAGI (reference sequence). V was shortened by 2 bases and J by 5 bases, with 6 bases between the two germline ends. CDR3 DNA sequence: TGTGCCAGCAGTTACGGGCCGGAGACCCAGTACTTC. Protein product: CASSYGPETQYF.

V and J are TRBV5-1 and TRBJ2-3; the D is unclear. This CDR3 contains 13 residues. V was pared by 4 bases and J by 10 bases, with 16 bases between. Germline CDR1 and CDR2: SGHRS and YFSETQ. As DNA, the CDR3 is TGCGCCAGCAGCCAGCCAGGCGCCGAGGCGCAGTATTTT. It is translated as CASSQPGAEAQYF.

The chain links TRBV20-1 to TRBJ1-1; no clear D. The germline CDR1 and CDR2 sequences are DFQATT and SNEGSKA (reference sequence). The CDR3 covers 11 residues. V shed 3 bases and J shed 8 bases, with 10 bases lying between them. The CDR3 sequence is CSARDLNEAFF. DNA for the CDR3: TGCAGTGCTAGGGATCTAAACGAAGCTTTCTTT.

The chain carries TRBV7-3 and TRBJ2-2, with TRBD1 matching over 8 bases. Germline lookup yields CDR1 SGHTA and CDR2 FQGTGA. V was clipped by 2 bases and J by 0 bases; unmatched bases: 5. This CDR3 contains 17 residues. The CDR3 nucleotides are TGTGCCAGCAGCTTATTTGCGACAGGGGCGAACACCGGGGAGCTGTTTTTT. It specifies CASSLFATGANTGELFF.

Only one count was recorded for this clone. The V and J genes are TRBV5-5 and TRBJ2-1; tentative D call: TRBD1 (5 bases). The germline CDR1 and CDR2 sequences are SGHKS and YYEKEE (reference sequence). V lost 3 bases to trimming and J lost 4 bases, with 23 bases between them. There are 18 residues in the CDR3. CDR3 loop: CASSSPPWGHRIYNEQFF. The CDR3 coding sequence is TGTGCCAGCAGCTCGCCCCCATGGGGCCATCGGATTTACAATGAGCAGTTCTTC.

The chain combines TRBV9 with TRBJ2-3; the D is unclear. V was cut by 0 bases and J by 0 bases, with 5 bases left in between. Germline-derived CDR1 and CDR2 are SGDLS and YYNGEE. The CDR3 has 14 amino acids. The CDR3 reads CASSVATSTDTQYF. CDR3 bases: TGTGCCAGCAGCGTAGCGACAAGCACAGATACGCAGTATTTT. Filled out from reference TRBV9 and TRBJ2-3, the complete variable domain reads DSGVTQTPKHLITATGQRVTLRCSPRSGDLSVYWYQQSLDQGLQFLIQYYNGEERAKGNILERFSAQQFPDLHSELNLSSLELGDSALYFCASSVATSTDTQYFGPGTRLTVL.

This clone was seen a few times. The rearrangement links TRBV6-5 to TRBJ1-6; no firm D call. V gave up 6 bases and J gave up 6 bases, with 12 bases separating them. The CDR3 has 14 residues. Germline CDR1 MNHEY, CDR2 SVGAGI. The CDR3: CASSPVDVNSPLHF. The CDR3 DNA sequence: TGTGCCAGCAGCCCCGTCGATGTTAATTCACCCCTCCACTTT.

The V and J genes are TRBV6-1 and TRBJ1-5; 7 bases are a match to TRBD1. The CDR3 consists of 17 residues. The junction had 14 bases not matched to a gene; V was cut back by 2 bases and J by 7 bases. Per germline, CDR1 MNHNS and CDR2 SASEGT. CDR3 loop: CASSESPGDRAKQPQHF. The CDR3 bases are TGTGCCAGCAGTGAATCACCCGGAGACAGGGCGAAGCAGCCCCAGCATTTT.

The chain recombines TRBV7-6 with TRBJ2-7, with a tentative D call TRBD2 (5 bases). The CDR3 is made up of 14 amino acids. CDR1 is SGHVS and CDR2 is FNYEAQ in the germline V gene. V lost 5 bases, J lost 4 bases, and 15 bases lay in between. The CDR3: CASSPPGERYEQYF. In DNA form, the CDR3 reads TGTGCCAGCAGCCCGCCTGGGGAGAGGTACGAGCAGTACTTC.

This chain uses TRBV5-1 with TRBJ2-6, with D perhaps matching TRBD2 (6 bases). V shed 6 bases and J shed 4 bases, with 11 bases lying between them. Germline-derived CDR1 and CDR2 are SGHRS and YFSETQ. This CDR3 comprises 14 residues. CDR3 sequence: CASMEGPGANVLTF. CDR3 DNA: TGCGCCAGCATGGAGGGGCCCGGGGCCAACGTCCTGACTTTC. Using reference TRBV5-1 and TRBJ2-6 for the parts outside the CDR3, the full variable domain is KAGVTQTPRYLIKTRGQQVTLSCSPISGHRSVSWYQQTPGQGLQFLFEYFSETQRNKGNFPGRFSGRQFSNSRSEMNVSTLELGDSALYLCASMEGPGANVLTFGAGSRLTVL.

This clone was seen a single time. CDR3 sequence: CASSVGASRSRTDTQYF. In DNA form, the CDR3 reads TGTGCCAGCAGCGTAGGGGCGTCAAGATCACGCACAGATACGCAGTATTTT. The J gene is TRBJ2-3, the V gene TRBV9; D is ambiguous. From germline, CDR1 is SGDLS and CDR2 YYNGEE. With 0 bases removed from V and 1 base from J, the gap between germline ends came to 15 bases. The CDR3 is made up of 17 amino acids.

The J gene is TRBJ2-3, the V gene TRBV11-1; D perhaps matches TRBD1 (5 bases). Germline V gene lookup returns CDR1 SGHAT and CDR2 FQDESV (reference sequence). Between the trimmed V and J ends, which lost 4 bases and 0 bases, there was a span of 11 bases. The CDR3 has 15 amino acids. The CDR3 here is CASSYDRTSTDTQYF. The DNA of the CDR3 is TGTGCCAGCAGCTATGACAGAACTAGCACAGATACGCAGTATTTT.

The chain carries TRBV7-9 and TRBJ2-2; D might be TRBD1 (5 bases). With 2 bases removed from V and 1 base from J, the gap between germline ends came to 8 bases. Looked up from germline, CDR1 is SEHNR and CDR2 is FQNEAQ (reference sequence). This CDR3 has 15 amino acids. In DNA form, the CDR3 reads TGTGCCAGCAGCTTACACAGGCTGAACACCGGGGAGCTGTTTTTT. Its protein product is CASSLHRLNTGELFF.

V usage is TRBV19 and J usage is TRBJ2-1, with D unresolved. Germline V gives CDR1 LNHDA, CDR2 SQIVND (reference sequence). Trimming removed 5 bases at V and 0 bases at J, with 8 bases between. The CDR3 length is 14 residues. The CDR3 protein is CASSGQSSYNEQFF. Here the CDR3 DNA reads TGTGCCAGTAGTGGCCAGAGCTCCTACAATGAGCAGTTCTTC.

In nucleotides, the CDR3 is TGTGCCAGTCATCAAGGGGGGGTCAGCAATGAGCAGTTCTTC. This codes for CASHQGGVSNEQFF. The chain is built from TRBV18 and TRBJ2-1, with D possibly TRBD2 on 7 matching bases. V gave up 9 bases and J gave up 6 bases, with 18 bases separating them. Per the germline V gene, CDR1 is KGHSH and CDR2 is LQKENI. The CDR3 contains 14 residues.

This sequence joins TRBV7-8 and TRBJ1-6; D unresolved. The CDR3 spans 16 residues. Germline CDR1 and CDR2: SGHVS and FQNEAQ. Trimming pared 2 bases from V and 3 bases from J, leaving 11 bases between. This CDR3 is CASSLLRAFYNSPLHF. DNA of the CDR3: TGTGCCAGCAGCTTACTGCGGGCATTCTATAATTCACCCCTCCACTTT.

This chain uses TRBV19 with TRBJ2-3; tentatively, D is TRBD1 (5 bases). The length of the CDR3 is 13 residues. V shed 5 bases and J shed 3 bases, with 9 bases lying between them. The germline gives CDR1 LNHDA, CDR2 SQIVND (reference sequence). In DNA form, the CDR3 reads TGTGCCAGTAGTGGTAAGGGGACAGATACGCAGTATTTT. This translates into CASSGKGTDTQYF.

The chain is built from TRBV7-6 and TRBJ2-5; 14 bases line up with TRBD2. The CDR3 is made up of 19 amino acids. CDR1 and CDR2 (germline): SGHVS, FNYEAQ. The junction had 14 bases not matched to a gene; V was cut back by 3 bases and J by 5 bases. This chain's CDR3 is CASSFLPGTSGGAGETQYF. CDR3 sequence (DNA): TGTGCCAGCAGCTTCTTACCCGGGACTAGCGGGGGCGCAGGGGAGACCCAGTACTTC.

Worth noting for this clone: At one of its ends the junction is not consistent with the germline gene, which may arise from a read error. The chain joins TRBV11-2 to TRBJ2-1; tentatively, D is TRBD1 (5 bases). Germline values: CDR1 SGHAT, CDR2 FQNNGV. This CDR3 comprises 13 residues. In DNA form, the CDR3 reads TGTGCCAGCAGCATAGAGACAGACAATGAGCAGTTCTTC. Residues: CASSIETDNEQFF.

The rearrangement joins TRBV19 to TRBJ2-5; 10 bases are a match to TRBD2. The junction had 4 bases not matched to a gene; V was cut back by 5 bases and J by 7 bases. The CDR3 length is 13 residues. Germline assignment: CDR1 LNHDA and CDR2 SQIVND (reference sequence). The CDR3 loop reads CASSVAGGATQYF. Written as DNA, the CDR3 is TGTGCCAGTAGTGTAGCGGGGGGCGCGACCCAGTACTTC.

This clone was seen more than once but under ten times. J is TRBJ2-3 and V is TRBV25-1, with D perhaps TRBD1 (6 bases). Trimming removed 4 bases at V and 2 bases at J, with 10 bases between. The germline V gene encodes CDR1 MGHDK and CDR2 SYGVNS. The CDR3 spans 14 residues. The CDR3 sequence is CASSGGRNTDTQYF. DNA of the CDR3: TGTGCCAGCAGTGGGGGGCGTAACACAGATACGCAGTATTTT. Combining the CDR3 with reference TRBV25-1 and TRBJ2-3 gives the whole variable domain EADIYQTPRYLVIGTGKKITLECSQTMGHDKMYWYQQDPGMELHLIHYSYGVNSTEKGDLSSESTVSRIRTEHFPLTLESARPSHTSQYLCASSGGRNTDTQYFGPGTRLTVL.

The chain employs TRBV12-5 and TRBJ1-1; no firm D call. CDR3 length: 17 residues. CDR1 is LGHNT, CDR2 FRNRAP, per germline. Between the trimmed V and J ends, which lost 11 bases and 0 bases, there was a span of 25 bases. CDR3 coding DNA: TGTGCTCCGCTATTACACCGAACCAAACCATTGAACACTGAAGCTTTCTTT. Translating it yields CAPLLHRTKPLNTEAFF.

The rearrangement joins TRBV9 to TRBJ1-1; D might be TRBD1 (6 bases). Germline lookup yields CDR1 SGDLS and CDR2 YYNGEE. CDR3 length: 14 residues. Trimming took off 3 bases at V and 2 bases at J, with 11 bases between the two ends. The CDR3: CASSGGQLNTEAFF. CDR3 in DNA: TGTGCCAGCAGCGGAGGACAGTTAAACACTGAAGCTTTCTTT.